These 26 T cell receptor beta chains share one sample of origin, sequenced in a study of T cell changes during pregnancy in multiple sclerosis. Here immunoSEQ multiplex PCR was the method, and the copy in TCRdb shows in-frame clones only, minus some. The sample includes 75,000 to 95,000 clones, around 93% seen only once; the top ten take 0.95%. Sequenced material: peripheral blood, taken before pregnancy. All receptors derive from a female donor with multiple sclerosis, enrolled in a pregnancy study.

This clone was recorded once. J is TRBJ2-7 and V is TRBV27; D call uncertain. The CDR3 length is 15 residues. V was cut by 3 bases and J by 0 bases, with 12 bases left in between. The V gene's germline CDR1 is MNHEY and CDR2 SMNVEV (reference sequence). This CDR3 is CASSLVAGPSYEQYF. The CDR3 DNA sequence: TGTGCCAGCAGTTTGGTGGCAGGTCCCTCCTACGAGCAGTACTTC.

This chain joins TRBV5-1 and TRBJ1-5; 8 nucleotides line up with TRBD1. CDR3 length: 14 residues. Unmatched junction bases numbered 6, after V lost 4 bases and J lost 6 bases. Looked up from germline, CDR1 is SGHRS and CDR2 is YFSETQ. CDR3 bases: TGCGCCAGCAGCCCGGACAGGGAGGGTCAGCCCCAGCATTTT. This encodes CASSPDREGQPQHF.

CDR3 protein: CASSGAGNSNSPLHF. CDR3 bases: TGTGCCAGCAGCGGCGCAGGGAATTCAAATTCACCCCTCCACTTT. This chain uses TRBV9 with TRBJ1-6; D might be TRBD1 (5 bases). The CDR3 runs to 15 residues. V shed 3 bases and J shed 7 bases, with 14 bases lying between them. The germline CDR1 and CDR2 sequences are SGDLS and YYNGEE.

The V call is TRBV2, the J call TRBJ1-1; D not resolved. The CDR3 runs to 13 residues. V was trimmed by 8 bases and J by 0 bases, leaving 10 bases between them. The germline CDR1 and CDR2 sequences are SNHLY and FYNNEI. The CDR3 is CASHGGMNTEAFF. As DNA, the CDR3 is TGTGCCAGCCACGGAGGGATGAACACTGAAGCTTTCTTT.

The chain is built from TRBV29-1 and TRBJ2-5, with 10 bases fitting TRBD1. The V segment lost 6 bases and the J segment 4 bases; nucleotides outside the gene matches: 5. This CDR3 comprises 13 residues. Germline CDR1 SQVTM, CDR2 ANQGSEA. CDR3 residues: CSVDRQGAETQYF. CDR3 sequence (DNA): TGCAGCGTCGACCGACAGGGGGCAGAGACCCAGTACTTC.

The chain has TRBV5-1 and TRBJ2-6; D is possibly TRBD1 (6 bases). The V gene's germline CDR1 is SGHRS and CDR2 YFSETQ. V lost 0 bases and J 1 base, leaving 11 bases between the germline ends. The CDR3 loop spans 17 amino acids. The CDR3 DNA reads TGCGCCAGCAGCTTGGTAACAGGGCCATCTGGGGCCAACGTCCTGACTTTC. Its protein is CASSLVTGPSGANVLTF.

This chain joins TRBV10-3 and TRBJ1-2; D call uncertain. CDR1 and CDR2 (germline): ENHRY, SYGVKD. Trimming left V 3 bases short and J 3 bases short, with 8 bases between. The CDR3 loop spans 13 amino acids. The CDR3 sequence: CAISEERDYGYTF. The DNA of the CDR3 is TGTGCCATCAGTGAAGAAAGAGACTATGGCTACACCTTC.

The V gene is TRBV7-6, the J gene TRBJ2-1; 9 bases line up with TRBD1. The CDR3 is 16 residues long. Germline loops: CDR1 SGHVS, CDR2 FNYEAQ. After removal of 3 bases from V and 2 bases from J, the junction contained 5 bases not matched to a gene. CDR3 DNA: TGTGCCAGCAGCTTCAAGTGGGACAGGGCCTACAATGAGCAGTTCTTC. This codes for CASSFKWDRAYNEQFF. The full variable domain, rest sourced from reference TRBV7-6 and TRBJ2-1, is GAGVSQSPRYKVTKRGQDVALRCDPISGHVSLYWYRQALGQGPEFLTYFNYEAQQDKSGLPNDRFSAERPEGSISTLTIQRTEQRDSAMYRCASSFKWDRAYNEQFFGPGTRLTVL.

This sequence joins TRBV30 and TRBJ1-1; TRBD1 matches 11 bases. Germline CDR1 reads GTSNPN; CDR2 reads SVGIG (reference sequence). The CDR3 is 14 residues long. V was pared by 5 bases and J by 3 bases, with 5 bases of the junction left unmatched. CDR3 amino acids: CAWARTGGYTEAFF. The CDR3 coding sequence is TGTGCCTGGGCTCGGACAGGGGGCTACACTGAAGCTTTCTTT.

CDR3 in DNA: TGTGCCACCAGCAGAGGCAGGGGACAGGCCAATCAGCCCCAGCATTTT. Amino acid sequence: CATSRGRGQANQPQHF. The chain combines TRBV15 with TRBJ1-5, with 8 nucleotides matching TRBD1. Losses at the gene ends were 1 base for V and 3 bases for J; bases not matched to a gene: 5. The CDR3 spans 16 residues. Germline CDR1 and CDR2: LNHNV and YYDKDF (reference sequence).

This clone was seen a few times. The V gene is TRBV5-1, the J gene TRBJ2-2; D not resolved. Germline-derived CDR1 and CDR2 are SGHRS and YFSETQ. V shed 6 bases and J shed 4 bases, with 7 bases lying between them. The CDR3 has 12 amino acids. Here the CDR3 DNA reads TGCGCCAGCATACAGTCCACCGGGGAGCTGTTTTTT. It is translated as CASIQSTGELFF.

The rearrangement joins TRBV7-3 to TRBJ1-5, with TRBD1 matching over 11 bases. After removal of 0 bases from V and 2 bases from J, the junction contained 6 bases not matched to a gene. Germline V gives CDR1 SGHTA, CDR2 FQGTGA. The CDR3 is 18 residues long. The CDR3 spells CASSLTGDRGICNQPQHF. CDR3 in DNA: TGTGCCAGCAGCTTAACTGGGGACAGGGGGATTTGCAATCAGCCCCAGCATTTT.

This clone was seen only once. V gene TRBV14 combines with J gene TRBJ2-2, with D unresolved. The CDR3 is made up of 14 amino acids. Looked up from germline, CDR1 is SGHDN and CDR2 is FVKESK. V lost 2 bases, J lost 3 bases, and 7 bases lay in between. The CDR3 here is CASSQSSDTGELFF. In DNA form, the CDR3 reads TGTGCCAGCAGCCAAAGTTCGGACACCGGGGAGCTGTTTTTT.

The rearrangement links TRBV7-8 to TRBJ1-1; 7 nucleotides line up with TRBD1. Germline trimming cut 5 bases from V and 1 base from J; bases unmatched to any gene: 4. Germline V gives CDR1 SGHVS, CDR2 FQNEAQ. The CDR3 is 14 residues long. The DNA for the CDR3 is TGTGCCAGCAGCCCCGGGACAGCGAACACTGAAGCTTTCTTT. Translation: CASSPGTANTEAFF.

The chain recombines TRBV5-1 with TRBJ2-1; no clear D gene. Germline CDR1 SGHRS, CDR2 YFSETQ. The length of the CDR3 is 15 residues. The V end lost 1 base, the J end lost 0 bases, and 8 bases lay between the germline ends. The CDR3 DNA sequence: TGCGCCAGCAGCTTGATATTAGACTCCTACAATGAGCAGTTCTTC. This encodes CASSLILDSYNEQFF.

The DNA for the CDR3 is TGTGCCAGCAGTTCCGGGACAGGGAACAATCAGCCCCAGCATTTT. Amino acid sequence: CASSSGTGNNQPQHF. The gene calls are TRBV7-2 and TRBJ1-5; 9 nucleotides align to TRBD1. The ends lost 6 bases at V and 3 bases at J; junction bases unmatched: 6. Germline CDR1 reads SGHTA; CDR2 reads FQGNSA. This CDR3 spans 15 amino acids.

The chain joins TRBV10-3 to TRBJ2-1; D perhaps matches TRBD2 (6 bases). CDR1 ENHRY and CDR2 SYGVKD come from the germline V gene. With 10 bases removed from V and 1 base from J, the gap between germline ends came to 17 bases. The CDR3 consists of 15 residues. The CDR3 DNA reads TGTGCCACGGGCTCCCGGGACTCTTCCTACAATGAGCAGTTCTTC. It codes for CATGSRDSSYNEQFF.

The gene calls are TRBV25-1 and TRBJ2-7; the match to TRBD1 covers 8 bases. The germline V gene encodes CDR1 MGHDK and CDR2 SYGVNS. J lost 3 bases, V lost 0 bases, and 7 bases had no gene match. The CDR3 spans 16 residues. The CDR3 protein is CASSEYGTGGDYEQYF. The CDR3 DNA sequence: TGTGCCAGCAGTGAATATGGGACAGGTGGGGACTACGAGCAGTACTTC.

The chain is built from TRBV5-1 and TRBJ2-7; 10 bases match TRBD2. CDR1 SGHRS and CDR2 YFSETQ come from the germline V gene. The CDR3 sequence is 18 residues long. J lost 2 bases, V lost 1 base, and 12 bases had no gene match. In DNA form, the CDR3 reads TGCGCCAGCAGCTTGATCCCGTCTAGCGGGGGTGCCGCCTACGAGCAGTACTTC. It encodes CASSLIPSSGGAAYEQYF. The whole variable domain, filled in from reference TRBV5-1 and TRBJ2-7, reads KAGVTQTPRYLIKTRGQQVTLSCSPISGHRSVSWYQQTPGQGLQFLFEYFSETQRNKGNFPGRFSGRQFSNSRSEMNVSTLELGDSALYLCASSLIPSSGGAAYEQYFGPGTRLTVT.

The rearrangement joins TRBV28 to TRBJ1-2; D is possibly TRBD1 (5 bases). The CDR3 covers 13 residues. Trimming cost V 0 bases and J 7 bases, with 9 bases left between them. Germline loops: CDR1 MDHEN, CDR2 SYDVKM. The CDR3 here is CASSLWQGGGYTF. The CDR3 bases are TGTGCCAGCAGTTTATGGCAGGGCGGTGGCTACACCTTC.

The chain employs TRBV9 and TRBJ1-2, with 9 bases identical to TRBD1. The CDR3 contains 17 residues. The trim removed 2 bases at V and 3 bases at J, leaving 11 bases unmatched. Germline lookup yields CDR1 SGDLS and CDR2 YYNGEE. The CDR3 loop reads CASSVERTGTGHYGYTF. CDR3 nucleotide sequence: TGTGCCAGCAGCGTTGAGAGAACCGGGACAGGGCACTATGGCTACACCTTC.

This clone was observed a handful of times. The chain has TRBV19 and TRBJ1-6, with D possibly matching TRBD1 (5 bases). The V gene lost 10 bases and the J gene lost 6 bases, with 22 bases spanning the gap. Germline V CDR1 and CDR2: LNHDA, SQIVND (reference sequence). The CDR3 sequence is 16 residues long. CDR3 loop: CATKEAGGTPNSPLHF. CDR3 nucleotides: TGTGCCACTAAGGAGGCGGGGGGGACGCCTAATTCACCCCTCCACTTT.

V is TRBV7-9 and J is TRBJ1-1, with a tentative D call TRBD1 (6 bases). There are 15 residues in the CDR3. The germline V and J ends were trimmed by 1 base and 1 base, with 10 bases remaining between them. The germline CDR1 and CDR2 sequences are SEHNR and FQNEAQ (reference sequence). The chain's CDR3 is CASSLVTGQNTEAFF. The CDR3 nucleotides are TGTGCCAGCAGCTTAGTTACAGGGCAGAACACTGAAGCTTTCTTT.

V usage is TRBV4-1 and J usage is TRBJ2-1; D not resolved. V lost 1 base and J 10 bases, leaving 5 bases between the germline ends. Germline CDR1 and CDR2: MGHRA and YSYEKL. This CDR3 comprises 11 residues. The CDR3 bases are TGCGCCAGCAGCCAAGTGAGGGAGCAGTTCTTC. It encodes CASSQVREQFF.

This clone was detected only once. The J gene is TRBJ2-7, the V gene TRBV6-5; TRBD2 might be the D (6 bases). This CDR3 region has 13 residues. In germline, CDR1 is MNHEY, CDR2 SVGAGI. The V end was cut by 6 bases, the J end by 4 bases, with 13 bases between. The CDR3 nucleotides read TGTGCCAGCAGGACTTCCGGGGGATACGAGCAGTACTTC. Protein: CASRTSGGYEQYF.

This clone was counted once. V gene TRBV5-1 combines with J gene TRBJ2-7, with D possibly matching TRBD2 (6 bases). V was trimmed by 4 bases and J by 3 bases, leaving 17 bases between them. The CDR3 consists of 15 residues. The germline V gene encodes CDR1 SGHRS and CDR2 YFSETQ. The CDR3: CASSQAPGLDYEQYF. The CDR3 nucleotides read TGCGCCAGCAGCCAAGCCCCGGGACTTGACTACGAGCAGTACTTC.